This T cell receptor (beta chain) is drawn from a study of PD-L1 blockade in urothelial cancer. Produced via immunoSEQ multiplex PCR; TCRdb's table is partial and in-frame only. The sample consists of more than 45,000 clones, approximately 77% of them appearing once. As for time point: pretreatment peripheral blood. The germline CDR1 and CDR2 sequences are SGHDN and FVKESK. Between the trimmed V and J ends, which lost 1 base and 0 bases, there was a span of 9 bases. The CDR3 runs to 15 residues. This TCR derives from a man in his sixties or seventies with urothelial cancer. This sequence joins TRBV14 and TRBJ1-1; D not certain. The sample consisted of PBMCs, taken around atezolizumab (anti-PD-L1) treatment. The CDR3: CASSQVRGLNTEAFF. CDR3 bases: TGTGCCAGCAGCCAAGTGCGCGGTCTGAACACTGAAGCTTTCTTT.